Given below is one T cell receptor beta chain in context. No antigen is known for it. The assay was immunoSEQ multiplex PCR, and TCRdb's table has in-frame clones only and misses some. The repertoire includes 300,000 to 500,000 clones, approximately 91% of them detected once, and 3.5% sits in the top ten. The data stem from a study of Ad26.COV2.S vaccination and SARS-CoV-2 variants. Study as a whole: Donor was in the COV1001 Ad26.COV2.S trial arm. Intramuscular Ad26.COV2.S doses were given once or twice, 56 days apart. Findings and limits, study-wide: After vaccination, reports described spike-specific CD8+ and CD4+ T cell responses as showing substantial breadth. Similar non-spike TCR breadth was observed in recipients of vaccine and of placebo.

Germline lookup yields CDR1 SQVTM and CDR2 ANQGSEA. The V gene lost 7 bases and the J gene lost 7 bases, with 7 bases spanning the gap. The length of the CDR3 is 10 residues. The treatment here: 19 received Ad26.COV2.S at low or high dose, single or two shots; about five received placebo; per-sample allocation not given. After the first vaccine or placebo injection, samples were drawn on day 63. Sample: peripheral blood, taken in a trial of Ad26.COV2.S vaccine versus placebo. This TCR was sampled from a person between 18 and 59 years old who received the Ad26.COV2.S COVID-19 vaccine or a placebo. The chain recombines TRBV29-1 with TRBJ2-2; the D is unclear. CDR3 in DNA: TGCAGCGCCTTAATCGGGGAGCTGTTTTTT. Its protein product is CSALIGELFF.